The present T cell receptor beta chain was sequenced within a study of blood T cell repertoires in COVID-19. About the research overall: Sites in the United States, Italy and Spain provided acute and convalescent COVID-19 samples. PBMCs, B-cell-depleted T cells, or T cells provided the cDNA or gDNA that made up the material.

This table comes from immunoSEQ multiplex PCR, and its TCRdb copy is limited to in-frame clones, with some not included. The sample holds 200,000 to 300,000 clones; about four fifths are singletons and the top ten take under 4.5%. There are a few counts of this clone. The CDR3 spans 11 residues. From germline, CDR1 is MDHEN and CDR2 SYDVKM. The V end was cut by 6 bases, the J end by 11 bases, with 13 bases between. Source material: peripheral blood. The chain is built from TRBV28 and TRBJ1-1; D perhaps matches TRBD1 (5 bases). The clonotype comes from a man aged 45 to 65 with acute or convalescent COVID-19. The CDR3 spells CASSSSRGAFF. In DNA, the CDR3 is TGTGCCAGCAGCTCCAGTCGGGGGGCTTTCTTT.